The source of this TCR beta chain is a study of T cell repertoires in aging, cancer and after chemotherapy. Amplification of TCR beta used genomic DNA extracted from peripheral blood. TRB rearrangements spanning V, D and J were amplified using mixed TRB-A/B primers. TCRdb processed the multiplex PCR reads anew with MiXCR; each CDR3 protein has one entry. Counted here are 2,500 to 3,000 distinct CDR3 sequences, 25% to 35% occurring once; the ten biggest clones make up around two thirds. V was shortened by 3 bases and J by 0 bases, with 9 bases between the two germline ends. This CDR3 region has 14 residues. The V gene's germline CDR1 is DFQATT and CDR2 SNEGSKA (reference sequence).

The source of this sequence is a human donor with a solid tumor. This chain connects TRBV20-1 to TRBJ1-5; D is uncertain. Material: blood. This CDR3 is CSASGVGSNQPQHF. DNA for the CDR3: TGCAGTGCTAGTGGAGTGGGTAGCAATCAGCCCCAGCATTTT.